This T cell receptor (beta chain) was found in a study of Graves' ophthalmopathy and Graves' hyperthyroidism. Study-level information: Over 18 months of follow-up, stable hyperthyroidism required that no ophthalmopathy appear.

Pregnant or lactating patients and those with other autoimmune diseases or uncontrolled infections were excluded. The sequenced template was RNA, covering the TCR beta CDR3 region. First-round RT-PCR employed HTBI primers, with a second-round multiplex PCR after it. TCRdb used MiXCR to reprocess the multiplex PCR reads, holding one entry per CDR3 protein. Of about 500,000 distinct CDR3 sequences detected, roughly 40% appear once; the ten largest clones hold 3.5% to 4.5%. CDR1 is DFQATT, CDR2 SNEGSKA, per germline (reference sequence). J lost 5 bases, V lost 2 bases, and 13 bases had no gene match. There are 16 residues in the CDR3. As for this clonotype: Antigen unknown.

Overall study results and limits: Most expanded clonotypes in thyroid above 0.001 frequency also showed up in blood.

The sequence derives from an adult man with Graves' hyperthyroidism. Source material: peripheral blood or thyroid tissue (not recorded which). This sequence joins TRBV20-1 and TRBJ2-5, with 8 bases that match TRBD2. CDR3 in amino acids: CSARLAGTSDQETQYF. In DNA form, the CDR3 reads TGCAGTGCTAGATTGGCCGGGACTAGTGATCAGGAGACCCAGTACTTC.